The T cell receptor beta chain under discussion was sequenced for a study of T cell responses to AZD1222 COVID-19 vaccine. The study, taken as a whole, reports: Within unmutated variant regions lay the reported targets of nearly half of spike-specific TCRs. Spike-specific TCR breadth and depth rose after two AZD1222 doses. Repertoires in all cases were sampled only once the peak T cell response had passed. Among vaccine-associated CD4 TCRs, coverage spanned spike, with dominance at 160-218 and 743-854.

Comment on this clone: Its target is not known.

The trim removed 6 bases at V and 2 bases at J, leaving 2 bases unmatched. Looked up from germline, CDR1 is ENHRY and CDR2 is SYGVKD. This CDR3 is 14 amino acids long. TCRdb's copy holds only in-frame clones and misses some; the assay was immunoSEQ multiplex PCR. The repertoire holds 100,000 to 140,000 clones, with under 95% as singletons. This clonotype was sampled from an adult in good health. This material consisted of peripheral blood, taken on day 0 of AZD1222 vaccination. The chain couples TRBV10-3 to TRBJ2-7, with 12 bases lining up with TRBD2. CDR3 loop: CAIRTSGGTYEQYF. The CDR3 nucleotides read TGTGCCATCAGGACTAGCGGGGGAACCTACGAGCAGTACTTC.